Below, 12 T cell receptor beta chains from the same sample are listed, as sequenced in a study of vaccination and CD4 T cells after COVID-19. Treatment meaning: roughly 10-day PBMC culture with coronavirus spike peptide pools or control peptides (ViraFEST assay). For these TCRs, the target antigens are not known. Researchers used the Oncomine TCR Beta short-read assay to sequence DNA from cultured CD4+ T cells. TCRdb processed the PCR reads anew with MiXCR; each CDR3 protein has one entry. Counted here are about 3,800 distinct CDR3 sequences, approximately 15% occurring once; the ten biggest clones make up approximately 20%. The sample taken for sequencing was CD4+ T cells from blood, cultured in vitro. All receptors come from a human donor who had recovered from COVID-19.

This clonotype rates as large. This chain links TRBV6-5 with TRBJ1-1; D is possibly TRBD1 (5 bases). CDR1 MNHEY and CDR2 SVGAGI come from the germline V gene. The CDR3 runs to 12 residues. V was pared by 4 bases and J by 5 bases, with 8 bases between. The CDR3, as DNA: TGTGCCAGCAGTTTCGGGGGAACTGAAGCTTTCTTT. Protein sequence: CASSFGGTEAFF.

V and J are TRBV9 and TRBJ1-3, with a possible D match to TRBD1 (6 bases). The CDR3 has 14 residues. V shed 4 bases and J shed 4 bases, with 12 bases lying between them. Germline-derived CDR1 and CDR2 are SGDLS and YYNGEE. The CDR3 here is CASSHGQPGNTIYF. In DNA, the CDR3 is TGTGCCAGCAGCCATGGACAGCCAGGAAACACCATATATTTT.

This rearrangement joins TRBV30 to TRBJ2-2, with D perhaps being TRBD1 or TRBD2 (5 bases each). The CDR3 spans 14 residues. Trimming stripped 4 bases from V and 0 bases from J, with 9 bases between. The V gene's germline CDR1 is GTSNPN and CDR2 SVGIG (reference sequence). In DNA form, the CDR3 reads TGTGCCTGGAAAGGGACGGCGAACACCGGGGAGCTGTTTTTT. Residues: CAWKGTANTGELFF.

This clonotype has just a few counts. V usage is TRBV30 and J usage is TRBJ2-3; the D is unclear. CDR3 length: 12 residues. Germline CDR1 GTSNPN, CDR2 SVGIG (reference sequence). Between the trimmed V and J ends, which lost 1 base and 4 bases, there was a span of 6 bases. CDR3 residues: CAWSASPDTQYF. Here the CDR3 DNA reads TGTGCCTGGAGTGCCTCCCCAGATACGCAGTATTTT. Based on the CDR3 plus reference TRBV30 and TRBJ2-3, the full variable domain is SQTIHQWPATLVQPVGSPLSLECTVEGTSNPNLYWYRQAAGRGLQLLFYSVGIGQISSEVPQNLSASRPQDRQFILSSKKLLLSDSGFYLCAWSASPDTQYFGPGTRLTVL.

The chain employs TRBV12-3 or TRBV12-4 and TRBJ2-1, with D possibly matching TRBD1 (5 bases). The CDR3 spans 14 residues. Between the trimmed V and J ends, which lost 5 bases and 6 bases, there was a span of 14 bases. This CDR3 is CASSPGLPGNEQFF. CDR3 bases: TGTGCCAGCAGTCCAGGGCTCCCAGGCAATGAGCAGTTCTTC.

The CDR3 region is CASKSGQANNEQFF. CDR3 coding DNA: TGTGCCAGCAAGTCCGGACAGGCCAACAATGAGCAGTTCTTC. The chain has TRBV6-4 and TRBJ2-1, with 7 bases aligning to TRBD1. The CDR3 is 14 residues long. Germline-derived CDR1 and CDR2 are MRHNA and SNTAGT. V shed 7 bases, J shed 5 bases, and the junction held 8 bases outside the gene matches.

Judged by abundance, this clonotype is medium-sized. The gene calls are TRBV7-9 and TRBJ2-1, with 9 nucleotides matching TRBD2. Germline V CDR1 and CDR2: SEHNR, FQNEAQ (reference sequence). This CDR3 has 15 amino acids. The J segment lost 5 bases and the V segment lost 5 bases, leaving 7 bases of the junction unmatched. CDR3 amino acids: CASSLSGGLNNEQFF. DNA for the CDR3: TGTGCCAGCAGCCTAAGCGGGGGGCTAAACAATGAGCAGTTCTTC.

By share, this clonotype counts as medium-sized. This chain uses TRBV2 with TRBJ2-1, with TRBD2 matching over 9 bases. CDR3 size: 17 residues. Trimming removed 6 bases from V and 4 bases from J; junction bases left unmatched: 13. Germline assignment: CDR1 SNHLY and CDR2 FYNNEI. The CDR3 is CASSPLSGGDLYNEQFF. The CDR3 coding sequence is TGTGCCAGCAGCCCCCTTAGCGGGGGCGACCTTTACAATGAGCAGTTCTTC.

The genes are TRBV5-1 and TRBJ2-3, with 10 bases aligning to TRBD1. Germline V gene lookup returns CDR1 SGHRS and CDR2 YFSETQ. The V segment lost 0 bases and the J segment 4 bases; nucleotides outside the gene matches: 2. The CDR3 totals 15 residues. CDR3 DNA: TGCGCCAGCAGCTTGGGGGACAGGGGATCAGATACGCAGTATTTT. Amino acid sequence: CASSLGDRGSDTQYF.

As regards this clonotype: One base away lies a much larger clone, so this may be a sequencing read error. The chain carries TRBV6-7 and TRBJ1-5; the match to TRBD1 covers 7 bases. TRBV6-7 has ORF status, its function being uncertain. The J segment lost 4 bases and the V segment lost 8 bases, leaving 11 bases of the junction unmatched. This CDR3 is built from 15 residues. In DNA form, the CDR3 reads TGTGCCAGCGATGGGCAGGCAGGGGGAAATCAGCCCCAGCATTTT. Translation gives CASDGQAGGNQPQHF.

This clonotype has more than one count but fewer than ten. V and J are TRBV19 and TRBJ1-1; 8 nucleotides align to TRBD1. V shed 6 bases, J shed 5 bases, and the junction held 8 bases outside the gene matches. Per germline, CDR1 LNHDA and CDR2 SQIVND (reference sequence). The CDR3 loop spans 14 amino acids. The CDR3 nucleotides read TGTGCCAGTAGGGGGACAGGCCACAGGACTGAAGCTTTCTTT. Translation: CASRGTGHRTEAFF.

By proportion, this clonotype is medium-sized. The chain recombines TRBV19 with TRBJ1-6; a possible D gene is TRBD1 (5 bases). CDR1 and CDR2 (germline): LNHDA, SQIVND (reference sequence). V was clipped by 8 bases and J by 7 bases, with 12 bases between them. The CDR3 loop spans 13 amino acids. This chain's CDR3 is CASLPGPNSPLHF. The CDR3 DNA reads as TGTGCCAGTTTACCGGGGCCAAATTCACCCCTCCACTTT.